The next 4 T cell receptor beta chains were all read from a single sample in a study of regulatory T cells in long-lasting Graves disease. The time point: newly diagnosed GD, antithyroid drugs for less than 3 months. RNA isolated from PBMCs was used to make the TCR library. Arm-PCR of CDR3 regions and iRepertoire HTBI primers were the basis on which TCR beta libraries were built. TCRdb itself ran the multiplex PCR reads through MiXCR, one entry per CDR3 protein. The sample holds 580,000 or so distinct CDR3 sequences; about 16% are singletons and the top ten take around 11%. A further study also used this sample, focusing on T cells in Graves' hyperthyroidism and ophthalmopathy.

The sequences come from peripheral blood mononuclear cells (PBMCs), collected at new diagnosis, from a patient treated with antithyroid drugs. These receptor sequences come from a man younger than 35 with Graves disease.

This clonotype was observed at least ten times. The rearrangement links TRBV27 to TRBJ2-5; D possibly corresponds to TRBD1 (6 bases). Germline V gives CDR1 MNHEY, CDR2 SMNVEV (reference sequence). CDR3 length: 16 residues. The V gene lost 6 bases and the J gene lost 0 bases, with 17 bases spanning the gap. CDR3 in amino acids: CASSPTGTWYQETQYF. CDR3 DNA sequence: TGTGCCAGCAGCCCAACTGGGACATGGTACCAAGAGACCCAGTACTTC.

Ten or more counts support this clonotype. The chain uses TRBV11-2 and TRBJ2-1, with D possibly being TRBD1 (5 bases). The CDR3 is made up of 12 amino acids. Trimming removed 1 base at V and 9 bases at J, with 7 bases between. The germline gives CDR1 SGHAT, CDR2 FQNNGV. This CDR3 is CASSLAGREQFF. CDR3 DNA: TGTGCCAGCAGCTTAGCAGGGCGTGAGCAGTTCTTC.

This clonotype appeared a few times. V is TRBV5-1 and J is TRBJ2-1, with TRBD2 matching 15 bases. Germline V gene sequence: CDR1 SGHRS, CDR2 YFSETQ. V shed 3 bases and J 8 bases; nucleotides not matched to a gene: 12. The CDR3 totals 18 residues. The CDR3 DNA reads as TGCGCCAGCAGCTGGCCTGGGACTAGCGGGGGGATTGGGGATGAGCAGTTCTTC. It yields the protein CASSWPGTSGGIGDEQFF.

There are many counts of this clonotype. This chain uses TRBV7-2 with TRBJ2-3, with 9 bases lining up with TRBD1. CDR1 is SGHTA and CDR2 is FQGNSA in the germline V gene. The CDR3 runs 15 residues. Germline trimming cut 5 bases from V and 6 bases from J; bases unmatched to any gene: 9. The CDR3 loop is CASSKTGGAADTQYF. CDR3 sequence (DNA): TGTGCCAGCAGCAAAACAGGGGGCGCGGCGGATACGCAGTATTTT.